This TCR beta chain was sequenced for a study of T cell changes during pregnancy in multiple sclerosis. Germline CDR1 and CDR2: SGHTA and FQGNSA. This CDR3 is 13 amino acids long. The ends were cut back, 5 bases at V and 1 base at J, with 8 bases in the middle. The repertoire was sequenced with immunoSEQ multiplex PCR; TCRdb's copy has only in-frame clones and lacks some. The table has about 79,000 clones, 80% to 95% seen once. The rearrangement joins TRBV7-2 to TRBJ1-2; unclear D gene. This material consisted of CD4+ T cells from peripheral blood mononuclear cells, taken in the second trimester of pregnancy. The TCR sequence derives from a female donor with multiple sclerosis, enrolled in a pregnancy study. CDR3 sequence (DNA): TGTGCCAGCAGCGTACAGAATAACTATGGCTACACCTTC. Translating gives CASSVQNNYGYTF.